This is a list of T cell receptor beta chains from one sample in a study of metastatic and nonmetastatic thyroid tumors. TCRdb reanalyzed the PCR reads via MiXCR. The table has fewer than 20,000 clones, roughly 24% seen once. Material for sequencing was adjacent normal tissue. These receptors all stem from a female donor with papillary thyroid cancer or a benign thyroid nodule (not recorded which). Some clones in this sample may be carry-over from other donors' samples. Each CDR3 is given with its conserved first and last residue. A D gene is named only where the DNA matches it firmly. Expanded clones are given a class, and other clones once, few, many or no size at all.

d_call: NA; v_call: TRBV10-2; j_call: TRBJ2-7; clone_size: few; cdr3_aa: CASSRSVNEQYF; cdr3_nt: TGCGCCAGCAGTCGAAGCGTAAACGAGCAGTACTTC
d_call: NA; v_call: TRBV20-1; j_call: TRBJ2-3; clone_size: NA; cdr3_aa: CSATPRGASADTQYF; cdr3_nt: TGCAGTGCAACCCCCAGGGGGGCAAGTGCAGATACGCAGTATTTT
d_call: NA; v_call: TRBV12-3/TRBV12-4; j_call: TRBJ2-3; clone_size: few; cdr3_aa: CASSLLNTDTQYF; cdr3_nt: TGTGCCAGCAGTTTACTTAACACAGATACGCAGTATTTT
d_call: TRBD1; v_call: TRBV6-2/TRBV6-3; j_call: TRBJ1-2; clone_size: few; cdr3_aa: CASSAPGQGGFGYTF; cdr3_nt: TGTGCCAGCAGTGCCCCGGGGCAGGGGGGATTTGGCTACACCTTC
d_call: TRBD2; v_call: TRBV20-1; j_call: TRBJ2-7; clone_size: NA; cdr3_aa: CSARDRVGRYEQYF; cdr3_nt: TGCAGTGCTAGAGATCGGGTCGGGAGGTACGAGCAGTACTTC
d_call: NA; v_call: TRBV24-1; j_call: TRBJ2-7; clone_size: NA; cdr3_aa: CATSDFGGRRSWYEQYF; cdr3_nt: TGTGCCACCAGTGATTTCGGAGGGAGAAGGTCGTGGTATGAGCAGTACTTC
d_call: TRBD2; v_call: TRBV5-1; j_call: TRBJ2-3; clone_size: NA; cdr3_aa: CASRLAVLRTDTQYF; cdr3_nt: TGCGCCAGCAGACTAGCGGTTCTACGCACAGATACGCAGTATTTT
d_call: NA; v_call: TRBV13; j_call: TRBJ1-2; clone_size: NA; cdr3_aa: CASRRSPYDYTF; cdr3_nt: TGTGCCAGCAGACGATCCCCCTATGACTACACCTTC
d_call: TRBD2; v_call: TRBV7-2; j_call: TRBJ2-7; clone_size: NA; cdr3_aa: CASSFGGSGSYEQYF; cdr3_nt: TGTGCCAGCAGCTTCGGCGGGAGTGGGTCCTACGAGCAGTACTTC
d_call: TRBD1; v_call: TRBV10-2; j_call: TRBJ2-5; clone_size: NA; cdr3_aa: CASSTGGEETQYF; cdr3_nt: TGCGCCAGCAGTACAGGGGGCGAAGAGACCCAGTACTTC
d_call: TRBD1; v_call: TRBV4-1; j_call: TRBJ1-5; clone_size: many; cdr3_aa: CASSQDRTGGVQPQHF; cdr3_nt: TGCGCCAGCAGCCAAGACAGGACAGGGGGCGTTCAGCCCCAGCATTTT
d_call: NA; v_call: TRBV11-2; j_call: TRBJ2-3; clone_size: NA; cdr3_aa: CASSLGPYTDTQYF; cdr3_nt: TGTGCCAGCAGCTTAGGCCCGTACACAGATACGCAGTATTTT
d_call: TRBD2; v_call: TRBV2; j_call: TRBJ2-1; clone_size: many; cdr3_aa: CASSWTSGSNNEQFF; cdr3_nt: TGTGCCAGCAGTTGGACTAGCGGGAGCAACAATGAGCAGTTCTTC